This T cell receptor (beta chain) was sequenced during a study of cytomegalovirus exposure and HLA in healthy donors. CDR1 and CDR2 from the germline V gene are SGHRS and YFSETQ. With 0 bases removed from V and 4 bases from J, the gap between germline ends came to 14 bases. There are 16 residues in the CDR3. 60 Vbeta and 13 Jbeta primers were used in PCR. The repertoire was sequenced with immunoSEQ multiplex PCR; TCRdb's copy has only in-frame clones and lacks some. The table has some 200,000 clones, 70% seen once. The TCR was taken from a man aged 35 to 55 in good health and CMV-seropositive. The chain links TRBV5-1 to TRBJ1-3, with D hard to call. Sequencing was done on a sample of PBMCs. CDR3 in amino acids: CASSLVSGEAGNTIYF. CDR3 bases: TGCGCCAGCAGCTTGGTCTCCGGGGAGGCAGGAAACACCATATATTTT.